A selection of T cell receptor beta chains follows, all from one sample in a study of blood T cell repertoires in COVID-19. Using immunoSEQ multiplex PCR, the repertoire was profiled, and TCRdb retains in-frame clones only, with some absent. Of about 200,000 clones listed, approximately 85% are singletons. The sequenced sample was peripheral blood. Receptors were obtained from a woman between 70 and 85 years old with COVID-19, enrolled during active disease. Each CDR3 is given with its conserved first and last residue. Size is stated for part of the rows, as once, few or many counts, or as a class when the clone is expanded.

cdr3_length,clone_size,j_call,v_call,cdr3_aa
13,NA,TRBJ1-1,TRBV19,CASSGSMNTEAFF
15,NA,TRBJ2-7,TRBV10-3,CAISVSGSGVYEQYF
15,NA,TRBJ2-5,TRBV11-2,CASSRLAGGPQTQYF
13,NA,TRBJ2-1,TRBV5-1,CASSIGQGNEQFF
16,once,TRBJ2-3,TRBV12-5,CASGMWGTYNTDTQYF
15,NA,TRBJ2-1,TRBV19,CASSWSGGAYNEQFF
12,NA,TRBJ1-4,TRBV18,CASSPGGEKLFF
18,NA,TRBJ2-1,TRBV19,CASSPWDPGRAPYNEQFF
13,NA,TRBJ2-7,TRBV29-1,CSVLRGNRYEQYF
12,few,TRBJ2-7,TRBV7-9,CASSLTSYEQYF
13,NA,TRBJ1-4,TRBV28,CASSSPSSEKLFF
17,NA,TRBJ2-2,TRBV20-1,CSASQYGDRAYTGELFF
14,NA,TRBJ2-3,TRBV5-4,CASSLAGGWDTQYF
17,NA,TRBJ1-2,TRBV7-9,CASRASGGLIPNYGYTF
15,NA,TRBJ2-7,TRBV3-1/TRBV3-2,CASSPSGQGAYEQYF
15,NA,TRBJ1-4,TRBV23-1,CASRDPRTDNEKLFF
18,NA,TRBJ1-3,TRBV9,CASSVDSPHQISGNTIYF
18,once,TRBJ2-1,TRBV19,CASSIWVPSRRRYNEQFF
15,NA,TRBJ1-5,TRBV5-6,CASSLGGLSNQPQHF
17,NA,TRBJ2-4,TRBV15,CATSREGLGLAKNIQYF
16,NA,TRBJ1-4,TRBV9,CASSEGDRGFSEKLFF
15,NA,TRBJ1-2,TRBV6-5,CASSYSGDRNYGYTF
13,NA,TRBJ2-7,TRBV7-9,CASGQGPTYEQYF
15,few,TRBJ2-1,TRBV10-3,CAISDRLAPYNEQFF
16,NA,TRBJ1-2,TRBV18,CASSATDRFANYGYTF
13,few,TRBJ1-2,TRBV29-1,CSVGLGSNYGYTF
15,NA,TRBJ1-5,TRBV5-5,CASSPLQGVVQPQHF
13,NA,TRBJ2-5,TRBV6-4,CASSGLAGETQYF
14,NA,TRBJ1-2,TRBV6-2/TRBV6-3,CASSDPGQGSGYTF
14,once,TRBJ1-5,TRBV19,CASSPTGEHQPQHF
15,once,TRBJ2-5,TRBV2,CASRPGLAAQQTQYF
13,NA,TRBJ1-4,TRBV6-4,CASSGDEGEKLFF
14,NA,TRBJ1-1,TRBV11-3,CASSLGEMATEAFF
15,few,TRBJ2-3,TRBV9,CASSVGGAGADTQYF
14,NA,TRBJ2-5,TRBV7-8,CASSSAGREETQYF
13,NA,TRBJ2-5,TRBV24-1,CATSDSLRETQYF
16,once,TRBJ2-7,TRBV19,CASSRVGGVLSYEQYF
13,NA,TRBJ1-3,TRBV6-5,CASSRDFGNTIYF
17,NA,TRBJ2-5,TRBV7-7,CASSLAGTSGGHETQYF
15,once,TRBJ1-2,TRBV7-9,CASSTVVGDRYGYTF
13,NA,TRBJ2-7,TRBV29-1,CSVTGTASYEQYF
13,NA,TRBJ1-1,TRBV11-2,CASSLEVGVEAFF
15,NA,TRBJ1-1,TRBV18,CASSPFGTGTTEAFF
14,NA,TRBJ2-3,TRBV7-3,CASSPDLLTDTQYF
13,once,TRBJ2-7,TRBV7-6,CASSPVSYYEQYF
17,NA,TRBJ2-5,TRBV4-2,CASSQGERRGGEETQYF
15,NA,TRBJ1-1,TRBV7-2,CASSTDRGGFPEAFF
15,NA,TRBJ2-5,TRBV7-3,CASSLMAGAWETQYF
14,NA,TRBJ2-1,TRBV19,CASSANSAGYEQFF
14,NA,TRBJ1-5,TRBV5-5,CASSFGTGTQPQHF
17,NA,TRBJ2-3,TRBV5-1,CASSWDPATSPTDTQYF
15,NA,TRBJ2-7,TRBV7-2,CASSPDRGHTYEQYF
16,once,TRBJ1-4,TRBV19,CASSNPSGGGSEKLFF
15,NA,TRBJ2-1,TRBV5-1,CASSLRQGRENEQFF